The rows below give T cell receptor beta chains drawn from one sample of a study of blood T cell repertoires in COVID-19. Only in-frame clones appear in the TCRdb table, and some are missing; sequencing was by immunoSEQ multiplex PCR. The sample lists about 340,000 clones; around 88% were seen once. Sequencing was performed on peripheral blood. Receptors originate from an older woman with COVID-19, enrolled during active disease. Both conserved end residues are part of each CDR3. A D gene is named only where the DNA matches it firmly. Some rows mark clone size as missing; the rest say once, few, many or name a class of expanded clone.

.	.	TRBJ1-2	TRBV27	TGTGCCAGCAGTAGAAACAGGGTCGGCTACACCTTC	CASSRNRVGYTF
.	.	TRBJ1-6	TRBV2	TGTGCCAGCAGTAAGTTACACAGGGAAGGAAGTAATTCACCCCTCCACTTT	CASSKLHREGSNSPLHF
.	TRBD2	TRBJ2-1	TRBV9	TGTGCCAGCAGCCCCCCAGCGGGGGTGGCCTACAATGAGCAGTTCTTC	CASSPPAGVAYNEQFF
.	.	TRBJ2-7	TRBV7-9	TGTGCCAGCAGCCGCTCAGTGTTCGGGGTAAACGAGCAGTACTTC	CASSRSVFGVNEQYF
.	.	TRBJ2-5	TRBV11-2	TGTGCCAGCAGCTTAGTAGCAAACCTGTACCAAGAGACCCAGTACTTC	CASSLVANLYQETQYF
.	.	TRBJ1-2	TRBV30	TGTGCCTGGAGATCTCGGGACTCCTCGCTAAACCGGGGGTATGGCTACACCTTC	CAWRSRDSSLNRGYGYTF
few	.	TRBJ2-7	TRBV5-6	TGTGCCAGCAGCTACCTCCAGGGTCGGTCCTACGAGCAGTACTTC	CASSYLQGRSYEQYF
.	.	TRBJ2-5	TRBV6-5	TGTGCCAGCAGGGGGGGAGAGACCCAGTACTTC	CASRGGETQYF
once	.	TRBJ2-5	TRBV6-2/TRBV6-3	TGTGCCAGCAGTTACTCGTCGACAGGAGAGATACAAGAGACCCAGTACTTC	CASSYSSTGEIQETQYF
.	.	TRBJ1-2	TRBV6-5	TGTGCCAGCAGCGTCGACAGCAAGAACTATGGCTACACCTTC	CASSVDSKNYGYTF
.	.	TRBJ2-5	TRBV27	TGTGCCAGCAGTTCCGGGATGCGGGAGACCCAGTACTTC	CASSSGMRETQYF